This passage covers 30 T cell receptor beta chains from one sample sequenced in a study of blood T cells in healthy people across ages. A J-beta primer mix and a sample-barcoded 5' primer were used in a second PCR of roughly 6 to 12 cycles. TCRdb reprocessed the 5' RACE reads with MiXCR, giving one entry per CDR3 protein. Among 1.5 million to 2 million distinct CDR3 sequences listed, 28% were seen once. The sample comprised blood. The source of these receptors is a woman aged 25 to 39 in good health.

The chain combines TRBV21-1 with TRBJ2-5; TRBD1 is the table's D call, not checked against the DNA. TRBV21-1 is marked as a pseudogene. The CDR3 consists of 13 residues. The CDR3 DNA sequence: TGTGCCAGCAGCAAAACCCCGGGGGAGACCCAGTACTTC. Translating gives CASSKTPGETQYF.

This clonotype has just a few counts. This chain connects TRBV7-3 to TRBJ1-3; no firm D call. Germline assignment: CDR1 SGHTA and CDR2 FQGTGA. CDR3 size: 17 residues. Trimming took off 1 base at V and 2 bases at J, with 15 bases between the two ends. CDR3 in amino acids: CASSLNPPGATGNTIYF. The CDR3 coding sequence is TGTGCCAGCAGCTTAAATCCCCCTGGAGCAACTGGAAACACCATATATTTT.

This clonotype showed up many times. DNA for the CDR3: TGCAGTGCTACCCTAGACAGGGGTGAGCAGTACTTC. As protein: CSATLDRGEQYF. The chain links TRBV20-1 to TRBJ2-5; 8 bases are shared with TRBD1. The germline gives CDR1 DFQATT, CDR2 SNEGSKA (reference sequence). J was trimmed by 11 bases and V by 4 bases; bases with no gene match: 9. This CDR3 spans 12 amino acids.

The chain joins TRBV7-9 to TRBJ1-1; D call uncertain. The CDR3 contains 14 residues. Germline loops: CDR1 SEHNR, CDR2 FQNEAQ (reference sequence). The V gene lost 3 bases and the J gene lost 4 bases, with 12 bases spanning the gap. As DNA, the CDR3 is TGTGCCAGCAGCTTCTCACTCCGGGGCACTGAAGCTTTCTTT. This translates into CASSFSLRGTEAFF.

This chain links TRBV15 with TRBJ2-7; TRBD2 is a possible D gene (5 bases). This CDR3 is 14 amino acids long. Germline CDR1 LNHNV, CDR2 YYDKDF (reference sequence). Deletions cut 3 bases from V and 2 bases from J, with 11 bases between. The CDR3 DNA reads TGTGCCACCAGCAGTCCCGGGAAAACCTACGAGCAGTACTTC. Residues: CATSSPGKTYEQYF.

This chain joins TRBV13 and TRBJ1-5; a weak D match, TRBD1 (6 bases). This CDR3 spans 13 amino acids. V lost 5 bases, J lost 8 bases, and 13 bases lay in between. Germline V gene lookup returns CDR1 PRHDT and CDR2 FYEKMQ (reference sequence). This CDR3 is CASSQHGGEPQHF. The CDR3 nucleotides are TGTGCCAGCAGCCAGCACGGGGGCGAGCCCCAGCATTTT.

The gene calls are TRBV5-1 and TRBJ2-3; D is uncertain. V was pared by 0 bases and J by 4 bases, with 15 bases between. CDR3 length: 16 amino acids. Looked up from germline, CDR1 is SGHRS and CDR2 is YFSETQ. The CDR3 region is CASSLAGPFSADTQYF. CDR3 DNA: TGCGCCAGCAGCTTGGCCGGTCCCTTCTCGGCAGATACGCAGTATTTT.

The V and J genes are TRBV5-5 and TRBJ1-1; D ambiguous. The CDR3 consists of 15 residues. Trimming shortened V by 4 bases and J by 0 bases, and 13 bases separated the two germline ends. CDR1 and CDR2 from the germline V gene are SGHKS and YYEKEE (reference sequence). CDR3 in DNA: TGTGCCAGCAGCCCCACGACATACATGAACACTGAAGCTTTCTTT. It yields the protein CASSPTTYMNTEAFF. Together with reference TRBV5-5 and TRBJ1-1, the CDR3 gives the full variable domain: DAGVTQSPTHLIKTRGQQVTLRCSPISGHKSVSWYQQVLGQGPQFIFQYYEKEERGRGNFPDRFSARQFPNYSSELNVNALLLGDSALYLCASSPTTYMNTEAFFGQGTRLTVV.

The V gene is TRBV12-3 or TRBV12-4, the J gene TRBJ1-2, with D perhaps matching TRBD1 (5 bases). V gave up 6 bases and J gave up 7 bases, with 15 bases separating them. The CDR3 has 13 residues. The CDR3 region is CASREDGGTGYTF. CDR3 nucleotides: TGTGCCAGCAGGGAGGACGGGGGGACTGGCTACACCTTC.

A few counts support this clonotype. A read error is possible here, since a much larger clone lies one base away. CDR3 protein: CASRTGSTYEQYF. The CDR3 region has the DNA TGTGCCAGCAGGACAGGGTCCACCTACGAGCAGTACTTC. This chain connects TRBV28 to TRBJ2-7, with 7 bases aligning to TRBD1. Trimming cost V 6 bases and J 2 bases; bases outside gene matches: 4. Germline V gives CDR1 MDHEN, CDR2 SYDVKM. There are 13 residues in the CDR3.

This clonotype was observed at least ten times. The chain carries TRBV12-3 or TRBV12-4 and TRBJ1-5; 7 bases map to TRBD1. This CDR3 spans 14 amino acids. Unmatched junction bases numbered 9, after V lost 7 bases and J lost 6 bases. CDR3 sequence reads: CASTARGWGQPQHF. In DNA form, the CDR3 reads TGTGCCAGCACCGCCAGGGGGTGGGGTCAGCCCCAGCATTTT.

In its sample, this clonotype was seen many times. The chain employs TRBV12-3 or TRBV12-4 and TRBJ2-7, with 9 bases aligning to TRBD2. CDR3 size: 17 residues. V lost 5 bases to trimming and J lost 0 bases; unmatched junction nucleotides: 11. CDR3 sequence (DNA): TGTGCCAGCAGTCCATCAGTCGGGACTAGCAACTCCTACGAGCAGTACTTC. Translated: CASSPSVGTSNSYEQYF.

This clonotype occurred a few times. The rearrangement links TRBV6-6 to TRBJ2-1; D is possibly TRBD2 (6 bases). Germline lookup yields CDR1 MNHNY and CDR2 SVGAGI (reference sequence). Trimming stripped 0 bases from V and 5 bases from J, with 11 bases between. The CDR3 loop spans 15 amino acids. CDR3 protein: CASSYSRGLHNEQFF. The CDR3 DNA reads as TGTGCCAGCAGTTACTCGAGGGGACTTCACAATGAGCAGTTCTTC.

This clonotype was observed a handful of times. The chain joins TRBV10-3 to TRBJ2-5; 7 nucleotides line up with TRBD2. J gave up 1 base and V 2 bases, and 7 bases lay outside the gene matches. This CDR3 spans 16 amino acids. Germline CDR1 and CDR2: ENHRY and SYGVKD. CDR3 nucleotides: TGTGCCATCAGTGAGAGGTGGGAGGGCCTCCAAGAGACCCAGTACTTC. Amino acid sequence: CAISERWEGLQETQYF.

The DNA of the CDR3 is TGTGCCAGCAGCTTAGAGGGACAGCCCAATCAGCCCCAGCATTTT. It codes for CASSLEGQPNQPQHF. This chain links TRBV11-2 with TRBJ1-5, with 7 bases lining up with TRBD1. V lost 0 bases, J lost 3 bases, and 2 bases stayed unmatched. Germline V lookup: CDR1 SGHAT, CDR2 FQNNGV. CDR3 length: 15 residues.

Only a few counts were recorded for this clonotype. This may arise from a read error, as a much more abundant clone is one base away. In DNA, the CDR3 is TGCAGCGGAACAGGGGGCGACTATGACTACACCTTC. Amino acids: CSGTGGDYDYTF. This sequence joins TRBV29-1 and TRBJ1-2, with 9 bases lining up with TRBD1. The length of the CDR3 is 12 residues. CDR1 is SQVTM and CDR2 is ANQGSEA in the germline V gene.

The CDR3 region is CASSEAAGGTSYNEQFF. As DNA, the CDR3 is TGTGCCAGCAGTGAGGCGGCAGGGGGCACCTCCTACAATGAGCAGTTCTTC. J is TRBJ2-1 and V is TRBV6-1, with 8 nucleotides matching TRBD1. The V gene's germline CDR1 is MNHNS and CDR2 SASEGT. The ends lost 3 bases at V and 0 bases at J; junction bases unmatched: 7. CDR3 length equals 17 residues.

The rearrangement links TRBV20-1 to TRBJ1-2; D not resolved. CDR1 is DFQATT, CDR2 SNEGSKA, per germline (reference sequence). With 6 bases removed from V and 4 bases from J, the gap between germline ends came to 15 bases. The CDR3 totals 13 residues. For the CDR3, the DNA is TGCAGTGCCTTGGACCCCCGGGGCTATGGCTACACCTTC. This gives the protein CSALDPRGYGYTF.

The V gene is TRBV18, the J gene TRBJ2-1; no definite D call. The CDR3 has 12 amino acids. In germline, CDR1 is KGHSH, CDR2 LQKENI. The V and J ends lost 2 bases and 8 bases respectively, with 7 bases between them. This CDR3 is CASSPAAHEQFF. CDR3 DNA sequence: TGTGCCAGCTCACCAGCAGCACATGAGCAGTTCTTC. Supplemented by reference TRBV18 and TRBJ2-1, the full variable domain reads NAGVMQNPRHLVRRRGQEARLRCSPMKGHSHVYWYRQLPEEGLKFMVYLQKENIIDESGMPKERFSAEFPKEGPSILRIQQVVRGDSAAYFCASSPAAHEQFFGPGTRLTVL.

This clonotype has only a few counts. The chain joins TRBV3-1 to TRBJ2-3; 14 nucleotides line up with TRBD2. Germline-derived CDR1 and CDR2 are LGHDT and YNNKEL (reference sequence). The CDR3 consists of 18 residues. J was trimmed by 5 bases and V by 1 base; bases with no gene match: 8. The CDR3 coding sequence is TGTGCCAGCAGCCAAGCGACTAGCGGGGGGGCCCGTCGAGATACGCAGTATTTT. This sequence encodes CASSQATSGGARRDTQYF.

Many counts were recorded for this clonotype. The chain combines TRBV4-2 with TRBJ2-3; possibly TRBD2 for D (6 bases). CDR1 and CDR2 (germline): LGHNA, YNFKEQ. V lost 1 base and J lost 6, with 14 bases in between. The CDR3 is 15 amino acids. The CDR3 region has the DNA TGTGCCAGCAGCCAAGGGGACTCTCGCGACGATACGCAGTATTTT. Protein: CASSQGDSRDDTQYF.

The chain uses TRBV20-1 and TRBJ2-4; TRBD2 agrees at 8 bases. This CDR3 has 15 amino acids. Unmatched junction bases numbered 7, after V lost 0 bases and J lost 6 bases. Germline V gene lookup returns CDR1 DFQATT and CDR2 SNEGSKA (reference sequence). This chain's CDR3 is CSARDQRGRGNIQYF. The CDR3 region has the DNA TGCAGTGCTAGAGATCAGCGGGGGCGGGGAAACATTCAGTACTTC.

A note on this clonotype: This CDR3 is missing its conserved last phenylalanine or tryptophan, likely due to a read error. The chain recombines TRBV12-3 or TRBV12-4 with TRBJ2-4; D is undetermined. The DNA end favors TRBJ2-7, so the J call may be wrong. There are 12 residues in the CDR3. The CDR3 DNA is TGTGCCAGCAGTTTAAGATACTACGAGCAGTACTGC. This gives the protein CASSLRYYEQYC.

Remarks on this clonotype: This may arise from a read error, as a much more abundant clone is one base away. The chain carries TRBV7-2 and TRBJ2-1; 11 nucleotides align to TRBD2. The DNA matches TRBJ2-7 better at its end, which makes the J call doubtful. The CDR3 contains 18 residues. Germline values: CDR1 SGHTA, CDR2 FQGNSA. The CDR3 DNA follows: TGTGCCAGCAGCTTATCAGCTAGCGGGGGGAGATCCTACAATGAGCAGTACTTC. Translation gives CASSLSASGGRSYNEQYF.

This clonotype was detected ten times or more. This chain joins TRBV7-2 and TRBJ1-2; 10 nucleotides line up with TRBD1. V lost 2 bases to trimming and J lost 6 bases; unmatched junction nucleotides: 9. The germline V gene encodes CDR1 SGHTA and CDR2 FQGNSA. The CDR3 covers 16 residues. The CDR3 here is CASSLRGGQGGDGYTF. CDR3 nucleotide sequence: TGTGCCAGCAGCTTACGAGGAGGACAGGGGGGAGATGGCTACACCTTC.

This clonotype was seen repeatedly, ten times or more. One junction end does not reproduce the germline sequence, and a read error may be involved. The chain carries TRBV6-5 and TRBJ2-3; TRBD2 might be the D (5 bases). From germline, CDR1 is MNHEY and CDR2 SVGAGI. The CDR3 is made up of 11 amino acids. CDR3 sequence reads: CASSREDTQYF. CDR3 nucleotide sequence: TGCGCCAGCAGCCGGGAAGATACGCAGTATTTT.

Regarding this clonotype: A much bigger clone sits one base away, suggesting this may be a read error. The chain links TRBV9 to TRBJ2-1; TRBD1 is a possible D gene (5 bases). CDR1 and CDR2 from the germline V gene are SGDLS and YYNGEE. CDR3 size: 15 residues. V lost 0 bases and J 5 bases, leaving 12 bases between the germline ends. As DNA, the CDR3 is TGTGCCAGCAGCGTAGGGGGCAGATGGGACAATGAGCAGTTCTTC. Amino acid sequence: CASSVGGRWDNEQFF.

This clonotype was seen a handful of times. The chain joins TRBV7-9 to TRBJ2-5; 8 nucleotides line up with TRBD1. After removal of 3 bases from V and 5 bases from J, the junction contained 8 bases not matched to a gene. The CDR3 consists of 15 residues. The germline gives CDR1 SEHNR, CDR2 FQNEAQ (reference sequence). Written as DNA, the CDR3 is TGTGCCAGCAGCTTTTTGACAGGGGTCCAGGAGACCCAGTACTTC. Its translation: CASSFLTGVQETQYF.

The chain uses TRBV5-1 and TRBJ2-5, with D possibly matching TRBD1 (6 bases). The V end was cut by 3 bases, the J end by 5 bases, with 20 bases between. The germline V gene has CDR1 SGHRS and CDR2 YFSETQ. This CDR3 contains 16 residues. The CDR3, as DNA: TGCGCCAGCAGCTACCTAACCCCTTCAGGGGAGGAGACCCAGTACTTC. Protein sequence: CASSYLTPSGEETQYF.

J is TRBJ1-5 and V is TRBV2; 7 bases map to TRBD1. CDR3 length equals 12 residues. Germline CDR1 and CDR2: SNHLY and FYNNEI. V lost 6 bases and J lost 9; bases outside the gene matches: 5. In nucleotides, the CDR3 is TGTGCCAGCAGGCTATGGACAGGGCCCCAGCATTTT. Translating gives CASRLWTGPQHF.